This T cell receptor (beta chain) emerged from a study of blood T cells in healthy people across ages. On this clonotype: The antigen is not known.

Points from the study as a whole: As age increased, TCR beta diversity per million T cells fell in a roughly linear fashion.

This CDR3 has 15 residues. V gave up 3 bases and J gave up 7 bases, with 16 bases separating them. The germline V gene has CDR1 SNHLY and CDR2 FYNNEI. Primers used in a second PCR of about 6 to 11 cycles were a sample-barcoded 5' primer and a J-beta primer mix. TCRdb ran MiXCR on the 5' RACE reads and lists one entry per CDR3 protein. Among about 2 million distinct CDR3 sequences, just under 50% were seen once, and the ten largest hold about 2.1%. No fewer than 6 million PBMCs went into each sample. The clonotype originates from a woman aged 40 to 49 in good health. The sequenced sample was blood. The J gene is TRBJ1-5, the V gene TRBV2, with D possibly matching TRBD1 (5 bases). The CDR3 DNA reads as TGTGCCAGCAGTGAGGGGCGGTCCGCTGGGCAGCCCCAGCATTTT. This sequence encodes CASSEGRSAGQPQHF.